The 19 T cell receptor beta chains listed next were all sequenced from one sample in a study of shared clonotypes between healthy human individuals (TCRdb year 2020). The library was built by means of the immunoSEQ multiplex PCR assay. TCRdb provides this immuneACCESS table in a form limited to in-frame rearrangements. Some clones are lacking; in checked studies, under half of them reflect an unresolved V gene, and why the rest are absent is not known. This sample holds approximately 2.5 million clones; more than 90% were observed only once. 0.11% to 0.15% of the sample goes to the ten largest clones. Sequencing was performed on naive CD4+ T cells sorted from blood. The cell subset or site label corresponds to: CD45RA+ positively selected. These receptor sequences come from a man aged 18 to 29 in good health.

CDR3 loop: CASRTGTSGIGEQYF. The DNA for the CDR3 is TGTGCCAGCAGGACCGGGACTAGCGGCATTGGCGAGCAGTACTTC. The genes are TRBV7-9 and TRBJ2-7; TRBD2 matches 11 bases. V shed 6 bases and J 6 bases; nucleotides not matched to a gene: 10. Germline CDR1 and CDR2: SEHNR and FQNEAQ (reference sequence). The CDR3 totals 15 residues.

J is TRBJ2-2 and V is TRBV19; D not resolved. CDR1 LNHDA and CDR2 SQIVND come from the germline V gene (reference sequence). CDR3 length: 13 amino acids. Trimming cost V 6 bases and J 5 bases, with 10 bases left between them. The CDR3 DNA follows: TGTGCCAGTAGCGAACTGGGGACCGGGGAGCTGTTTTTT. It yields the protein CASSELGTGELFF.

The J gene is TRBJ1-3, the V gene TRBV23-1; no reliable D call. TRBV23-1 falls under the ORF class, with uncertain function. The CDR3 length is 13 residues. Trimming left V 2 bases short and J 2 bases short, with 4 bases between. The CDR3 DNA reads TGCGCCAGCAGTCAAAAACCTGGAAACACCATATATTTT. Amino acids: CASSQKPGNTIYF.

Comments on this clone: Other DNA sequences in the sample encode the same CDR3. The rearrangement links TRBV5-1 to TRBJ2-5; D is perhaps TRBD1 (6 bases). The ends were cut back, 0 bases at V and 2 bases at J, with 11 bases in the middle. The CDR3 spans 15 residues. Germline CDR1 and CDR2: SGHRS and YFSETQ. The CDR3 DNA is TGCGCCAGCAGCTTGGCCGGGACAACTCAAGAGACCCAGTACTTC. Amino acids: CASSLAGTTQETQYF.

V usage is TRBV10-3 and J usage is TRBJ1-5, with D possibly TRBD1 on 5 matching bases. The CDR3 spans 15 residues. V was trimmed by 3 bases and J by 0 bases, leaving 9 bases between them. Germline V lookup: CDR1 ENHRY, CDR2 SYGVKD. The CDR3 coding sequence is TGTGCCATCAGTGACACAGGATATAGCAATCAGCCCCAGCATTTT. Encoded protein: CAISDTGYSNQPQHF.

This sequence joins TRBV7-2 and TRBJ2-7; TRBD2 aligns across 11 bases. V lost 7 bases, J lost 5 bases, and 10 bases stayed unmatched. CDR3 length: 15 amino acids. Germline CDR1 reads SGHTA; CDR2 reads FQGNSA. CDR3 coding DNA: TGTGCCAGCACCAATCCACTAGCGGGAGTTAACGAGCAGTACTTC. Translation: CASTNPLAGVNEQYF.

The V gene is TRBV11-2, the J gene TRBJ1-5, with D maybe TRBD1 (6 bases). With 3 bases removed from V and 3 bases from J, the gap between germline ends came to 12 bases. CDR3 length: 15 residues. CDR1 is SGHAT and CDR2 is FQNNGV in the germline V gene. The CDR3 region has the DNA TGTGCCAGCAGCTTGGGGGACATTTCCAATCAGCCCCAGCATTTT. It translates to CASSLGDISNQPQHF.

The chain carries TRBV18 and TRBJ2-7, with D hard to call. CDR1 is KGHSH, CDR2 LQKENI, per germline. The CDR3 spans 14 residues. Deletions cut 3 bases from V and 0 bases from J, with 9 bases between. In nucleotides, the CDR3 is TGTGCCAGCTCACCCGAGGTCGGCTCCTACGAGCAGTACTTC. It codes for CASSPEVGSYEQYF.

The rearrangement uses TRBV7-8 and TRBJ1-5, with 10 nucleotides matching TRBD1. Germline values: CDR1 SGHVS, CDR2 FQNEAQ. This CDR3 spans 16 amino acids. The V gene end was trimmed by 4 bases and the J gene end by 6 bases; junction bases not matched to a gene: 9. The CDR3 region is CASSSSGTGEVQPQHF. The CDR3 coding sequence is TGTGCCAGCAGCTCCTCCGGGACAGGGGAGGTTCAGCCCCAGCATTTT. The full variable domain, with the rest looked up from reference TRBV7-8 and TRBJ1-5, is GAGVSQSPRYKVAKRGQDVALRCDPISGHVSLFWYQQALGQGPEFLTYFQNEAQLDKSGLPSDRFFAERPEGSVSTLKIQRTQQEDSAVYLCASSSSGTGEVQPQHFGDGTRLSIL.

The CDR3 coding sequence is TGTGCCAGCAGCTTGTCAGGGATTGGCGAAAAACTGTTTTTT. This gives the protein CASSLSGIGEKLFF. V usage is TRBV5-6 and J usage is TRBJ1-4; D is perhaps TRBD1 (5 bases). CDR1 is SGHDT and CDR2 is YYEEEE in the germline V gene. The V gene lost 1 base and the J gene lost 8 bases, with 12 bases spanning the gap. The CDR3 is 14 residues long. The complete variable domain, with remaining parts taken from reference TRBV5-6 and TRBJ1-4, reads DAGVTQSPTHLIKTRGQQVTLRCSPKSGHDTVSWYQQALGQGPQFIFQYYEEEERQRGNFPDRFSGHQFPNYSSELNVNALLLGDSALYLCASSLSGIGEKLFFGSGTQLSVL.

The V call is TRBV6-5, the J call TRBJ2-5; TRBD1 agrees at 9 bases. The J call may be mistaken, given a closer DNA end match to TRBJ2-7. CDR1 and CDR2 (germline): MNHEY, SVGAGI. There are 14 residues in the CDR3. The CDR3 DNA reads as TGTGCCAGCAGGGGGGGACAGGGTCGGTACGAGCAGTACTTC. Translated: CASRGGQGRYEQYF.

This clone was observed once. The chain recombines TRBV6-5 with TRBJ2-7; TRBD2 aligns across 7 bases. The CDR3 spans 13 residues. J gave up 4 bases and V 10 bases, and 10 bases lay outside the gene matches. Germline V lookup: CDR1 MNHEY, CDR2 SVGAGI. In nucleotides, the CDR3 is TGTGCCACCCAGCGGGGACCACTTTACGAGCAGTACTTC. Translating gives CATQRGPLYEQYF.

The rearrangement links TRBV10-3 to TRBJ1-2, with 10 bases matching TRBD1. The ends lost 2 bases at V and 8 bases at J; junction bases unmatched: 11. This CDR3 contains 16 residues. Germline values: CDR1 ENHRY, CDR2 SYGVKD. The CDR3 bases are TGTGCCATCAGTGAGGAACCGACAGGGGGCTTTGGAGGCTACACCTTC. Its translation: CAISEEPTGGFGGYTF.

The chain uses TRBV18 and TRBJ2-3, with 7 nucleotides matching TRBD2. In germline, CDR1 is KGHSH, CDR2 LQKENI. This CDR3 has 17 amino acids. Trimming at V came to 0 bases and at J to 0 bases, leaving 6 bases not matched to a gene. The CDR3 coding sequence is TGTGCCAGCTCACCACCGACGGGAGGAGGCAGCACAGATACGCAGTATTTT. Translated, it gives CASSPPTGGGSTDTQYF.

CDR3: CAITKGALEYEQYF. CDR3 coding DNA: TGTGCCATCACCAAGGGGGCCTTAGAATACGAGCAGTACTTC. The chain employs TRBV10-3 and TRBJ2-7; 7 bases are a match to TRBD1. After removal of 7 bases from V and 4 bases from J, the junction contained 10 bases not matched to a gene. The CDR3 loop spans 14 amino acids. Germline lookup yields CDR1 ENHRY and CDR2 SYGVKD.

J is TRBJ1-2 and V is TRBV25-1; D might be TRBD1 (6 bases). Between the trimmed V and J ends, which lost 3 bases and 12 bases, there was a span of 17 bases. CDR1 is MGHDK, CDR2 SYGVNS, per germline. The CDR3 loop spans 13 amino acids. The CDR3 reads CASSEGAVPSHTF. For the CDR3, the DNA is TGTGCCAGCAGTGAGGGGGCAGTGCCCAGTCACACCTTC.

CDR3 DNA sequence: TGTGCCAGCAAACCGGGGTCCACCGGGGAGCTGTTTTTT. Protein sequence: CASKPGSTGELFF. The chain links TRBV7-8 to TRBJ2-2; possibly TRBD2 for D (5 bases). Germline V lookup: CDR1 SGHVS, CDR2 FQNEAQ. Trimming shortened V by 7 bases and J by 4 bases, and 10 bases separated the two germline ends. This CDR3 spans 13 amino acids.

The chain uses TRBV25-1 and TRBJ2-3; tentative D call: TRBD2 (5 bases). Germline values: CDR1 MGHDK, CDR2 SYGVNS. With 10 bases removed from V and 8 bases from J, the gap between germline ends came to 13 bases. The CDR3 sequence is 11 residues long. CDR3 DNA sequence: TGTGCCACTCGGGGAGTGGGTACGCAGTATTTT. Translated: CATRGVGTQYF.

About this clone: Other DNA sequences in this specimen translate into the identical CDR3. The chain recombines TRBV14 with TRBJ1-5; D gene ambiguous. Trimming took off 3 bases at V and 3 bases at J, with 6 bases between the two ends. The CDR3 has 13 residues. In germline, CDR1 is SGHDN, CDR2 FVKESK. CDR3 amino acids: CASSQGNNQPQHF. The CDR3 coding sequence is TGTGCCAGCAGCCAGGGGAACAATCAGCCCCAGCATTTT.